This is a list of T cell receptor beta chains from one sample in a study of T-cell memory formation after mild COVID-19. TCRdb fed the 5' RACE reads into MiXCR, producing one record per CDR3 protein. Among 350,000 to 500,000 distinct CDR3 sequences listed, about a sixth were seen once. The sample was PBMCs or a T cell subset sorted from them (not recorded which). The receptor source for this set is a man aged 18 to 29 who had mild COVID-19 (a few samples of this study predate the infection). Cell type and time point are not known. Each CDR3 is given with its conserved first and last residue. D genes are given only for firm matches. Clone size is stated in some rows and not others, as once, few, many or a class when expanded.

clone_size: .; v_call: TRBV4-2; d_call: .; j_call: TRBJ2-3; cdr3_length: 16; cdr3_nt: TGTGCCAGCAGCCAATGGAGGGGTCCCCACACAGATACGCAGTATTTT; cdr3_aa: CASSQWRGPHTDTQYF
clone_size: few; v_call: TRBV19; d_call: TRBD1; j_call: TRBJ2-2; cdr3_length: 14; cdr3_nt: TGTGCCATCGAGGGACAGACCTACACCGGGGAGCTGTTTTTT; cdr3_aa: CAIEGQTYTGELFF
clone_size: few; v_call: TRBV28; d_call: .; j_call: TRBJ1-2; cdr3_length: 13; cdr3_nt: TGTGCCAGCAGTTTGGGGCCCCCCTATGGCTACACCTTC; cdr3_aa: CASSLGPPYGYTF
clone_size: few; v_call: TRBV12-3/TRBV12-4; d_call: .; j_call: TRBJ2-5; cdr3_length: 14; cdr3_nt: TGTGCCAGCAGTTTAAGTTACAGGGAAGAGACCCAGTACTTC; cdr3_aa: CASSLSYREETQYF
clone_size: .; v_call: TRBV2; d_call: .; j_call: TRBJ1-2; cdr3_length: 13; cdr3_nt: TGTGCCAGCTTGAGGCGGGGGGACTATGGCTACACCTTC; cdr3_aa: CASLRRGDYGYTF
clone_size: many; v_call: TRBV3-1; d_call: .; j_call: TRBJ2-7; cdr3_length: 14; cdr3_nt: TGTGCCAGCAGCCAAGTTCCGGCCTCCTACGAGCAGTACTTC; cdr3_aa: CASSQVPASYEQYF
clone_size: .; v_call: TRBV6-2/TRBV6-3; d_call: .; j_call: TRBJ2-5; cdr3_length: 12; cdr3_nt: TGTGCCAGCAACGCAGGGGTAGAGACCCAGTACTTC; cdr3_aa: CASNAGVETQYF
clone_size: few; v_call: TRBV11-2; d_call: .; j_call: TRBJ2-5; cdr3_length: 15; cdr3_nt: TGTGCCAGCAGCCGACTCGGGGCGGGGCAAGAGACCCAGTACTTC; cdr3_aa: CASSRLGAGQETQYF
clone_size: .; v_call: TRBV5-1; d_call: .; j_call: TRBJ2-4; cdr3_length: 11; cdr3_nt: TGCGCCAGCAGCTTGGAGGGACTTCAGTACTTC; cdr3_aa: CASSLEGLQYF
clone_size: few; v_call: TRBV20-1; d_call: .; j_call: TRBJ1-1; cdr3_length: 13; cdr3_nt: TGCAGTGCCGCCGAGGGTGGGGTCGGAGAAGCTTTCTTT; cdr3_aa: CSAAEGGVGEAFF
clone_size: .; v_call: TRBV5-1; d_call: .; j_call: TRBJ2-3; cdr3_length: 16; cdr3_nt: TGCGCCAGCAGCCCCTCGCTCAGGGGAACTACAGATACGCAGTATTTT; cdr3_aa: CASSPSLRGTTDTQYF
clone_size: once; v_call: TRBV11-2; d_call: TRBD2; j_call: TRBJ2-3; cdr3_length: 17; cdr3_nt: TGTGCCAGCAGCTCCTCTTCGGGCGGGGGTAGCGCAGATACGCAGTATTTT; cdr3_aa: CASSSSSGGGSADTQYF
clone_size: .; v_call: TRBV5-6; d_call: TRBD1; j_call: TRBJ2-3; cdr3_length: 13; cdr3_nt: TGTGCCAGCAGCTGGGGACAGGGAGATACGCAGTATTTT; cdr3_aa: CASSWGQGDTQYF
clone_size: .; v_call: TRBV30; d_call: .; j_call: TRBJ1-5; cdr3_length: 15; cdr3_nt: TGTGCCTGGAGTGTGATGTTGGGTAGCAATCAGCCCCAGCATTTT; cdr3_aa: CAWSVMLGSNQPQHF
clone_size: few; v_call: TRBV12-3/TRBV12-4; d_call: .; j_call: TRBJ2-1; cdr3_length: 13; cdr3_nt: TGTGCCAGCAGTTTGTACGGCCACAATGAGCAGTTCTTC; cdr3_aa: CASSLYGHNEQFF
clone_size: .; v_call: TRBV6-2/TRBV6-3; d_call: TRBD2; j_call: TRBJ2-1; cdr3_length: 15; cdr3_nt: TGTGCCAGCAGTTATCCCAGTAGCGGGGGCTATGAGCAGTTCTTC; cdr3_aa: CASSYPSSGGYEQFF
clone_size: .; v_call: TRBV28; d_call: .; j_call: TRBJ1-4; cdr3_length: 15; cdr3_nt: TGTGCCAGCAGTTTGCCGGTCTCAACTAATGAAAAACTGTTTTTT; cdr3_aa: CASSLPVSTNEKLFF
clone_size: .; v_call: TRBV7-9; d_call: .; j_call: TRBJ2-3; cdr3_length: 15; cdr3_nt: TGTGCCAGCAGCTTAGTAGGGCCCGACGGGGATACGCAGTATTTT; cdr3_aa: CASSLVGPDGDTQYF
clone_size: .; v_call: TRBV15; d_call: .; j_call: TRBJ2-3; cdr3_length: 15; cdr3_nt: TGTGCCACTAGAGCCCAGGTAGCCAGCACAGATACGCAGTATTTT; cdr3_aa: CATRAQVASTDTQYF
clone_size: once; v_call: TRBV2; d_call: TRBD1; j_call: TRBJ2-1; cdr3_length: 15; cdr3_nt: TGTGCCAGCGTTCCCAGACAGGGGGCGTACAATGAGCAGTTCTTC; cdr3_aa: CASVPRQGAYNEQFF
clone_size: many; v_call: TRBV7-8; d_call: .; j_call: TRBJ2-1; cdr3_length: 17; cdr3_nt: TGTGCCAGCAGCTTGGGGCCTAGCGGCCCACAGGGGAATGAGCAGTTCTTC; cdr3_aa: CASSLGPSGPQGNEQFF
clone_size: .; v_call: TRBV15; d_call: .; j_call: TRBJ1-1; cdr3_length: 13; cdr3_nt: TGTGCCACCAGCAGAGAGAGAAATACTGAAGCTTTCTTT; cdr3_aa: CATSRERNTEAFF
clone_size: few; v_call: TRBV6-1; d_call: TRBD2; j_call: TRBJ2-5; cdr3_length: 14; cdr3_nt: TGTGCCAGCAGGTTGACTAGCGGGACAGAGACCCAGTACTTC; cdr3_aa: CASRLTSGTETQYF
clone_size: few; v_call: TRBV24-1; d_call: TRBD1; j_call: TRBJ2-3; cdr3_length: 17; cdr3_nt: TGTGCCACCAGTGAGACAGGGGGCGGTGAGGGCACAGATACGCAGTATTTT; cdr3_aa: CATSETGGGEGTDTQYF
clone_size: .; v_call: TRBV3-1; d_call: .; j_call: TRBJ1-2; cdr3_length: 12; cdr3_nt: TGTGCCAGCAGCCGAGAGTCCTATGGCTACACCTTC; cdr3_aa: CASSRESYGYTF
clone_size: .; v_call: TRBV5-4; d_call: .; j_call: TRBJ2-1; cdr3_length: 13; cdr3_nt: TGTGCCAGCAAAACAGACTTCTACAATGAACAGTTCTTC; cdr3_aa: CASKTDFYNEQFF
clone_size: few; v_call: TRBV20-1; d_call: .; j_call: TRBJ1-2; cdr3_length: 13; cdr3_nt: TGCAGTGCCCCCGGGACCTCCAACTATGGCTACACCTTC; cdr3_aa: CSAPGTSNYGYTF
clone_size: .; v_call: TRBV6-6; d_call: TRBD1; j_call: TRBJ1-2; cdr3_length: 13; cdr3_nt: TGTGCCAGCAGTCCAGGGGGTCGGGGCGGCTACACCTTC; cdr3_aa: CASSPGGRGGYTF
clone_size: many; v_call: TRBV27; d_call: TRBD1; j_call: TRBJ2-7; cdr3_length: 14; cdr3_nt: TGTGCCAGCAGTCGGGGACAGGGGGGCTACGAGCAGTACTTC; cdr3_aa: CASSRGQGGYEQYF
clone_size: .; v_call: TRBV12-3/TRBV12-4; d_call: TRBD1; j_call: TRBJ1-6; cdr3_length: 15; cdr3_nt: TGTGCCAGCAGTTTAGCCTTGGGACAGGTCTCACCCCTCCACTTT; cdr3_aa: CASSLALGQVSPLHF
clone_size: few; v_call: TRBV7-6; d_call: .; j_call: TRBJ2-3; cdr3_length: 16; cdr3_nt: TGTGCCAGCAGCTTAGTCGGACGACAGTCCACAGATACGCAGTATTTT; cdr3_aa: CASSLVGRQSTDTQYF
clone_size: .; v_call: TRBV7-3; d_call: TRBD2; j_call: TRBJ2-3; cdr3_length: 13; cdr3_nt: TGTGCCAGCAGCTCCGGGGGGGCCGATACGCAGTATTTT; cdr3_aa: CASSSGGADTQYF
clone_size: .; v_call: TRBV20-1; d_call: TRBD2; j_call: TRBJ2-5; cdr3_length: 14; cdr3_nt: TGCAGTGCAACCGGGACTAGCGGAGAAGAGACCCAGTACTTC; cdr3_aa: CSATGTSGEETQYF
clone_size: few; v_call: TRBV4-1; d_call: .; j_call: TRBJ2-5; cdr3_length: 16; cdr3_nt: TGCGCCAGCAGCCAAGAGCCGGGTCGGCTACAAGAGACCCAGTACTTC; cdr3_aa: CASSQEPGRLQETQYF
clone_size: few; v_call: TRBV20-1; d_call: TRBD1; j_call: TRBJ1-1; cdr3_length: 14; cdr3_nt: TGCAGTGCTAGTTCGACAGGGGGTCTTACTGAAGCTTTCTTT; cdr3_aa: CSASSTGGLTEAFF
clone_size: few; v_call: TRBV9; d_call: TRBD1; j_call: TRBJ2-3; cdr3_length: 14; cdr3_nt: TGTGCCAGCAGCGTTCAACAGGGGTTGGATACGCAGTATTTT; cdr3_aa: CASSVQQGLDTQYF
clone_size: .; v_call: TRBV4-1; d_call: TRBD1; j_call: TRBJ1-4; cdr3_length: 14; cdr3_nt: TGCGCCAGCAGCTACACAGGGGAGGATGAAAAACTGTTTTTT; cdr3_aa: CASSYTGEDEKLFF